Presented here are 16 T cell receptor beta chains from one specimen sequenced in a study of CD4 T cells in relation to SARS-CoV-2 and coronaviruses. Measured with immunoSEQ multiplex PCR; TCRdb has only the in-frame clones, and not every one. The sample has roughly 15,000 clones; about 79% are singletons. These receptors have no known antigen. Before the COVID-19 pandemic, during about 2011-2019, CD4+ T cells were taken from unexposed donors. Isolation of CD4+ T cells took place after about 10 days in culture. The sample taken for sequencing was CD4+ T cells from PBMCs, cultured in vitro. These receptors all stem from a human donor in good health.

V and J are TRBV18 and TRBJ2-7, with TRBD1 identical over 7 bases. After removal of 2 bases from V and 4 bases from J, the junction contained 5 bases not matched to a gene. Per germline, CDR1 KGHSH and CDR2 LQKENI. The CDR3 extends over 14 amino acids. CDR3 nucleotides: TGTGCCAGCTCACCAAGAGGGGGCGGGTACGAGCAGTACTTC. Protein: CASSPRGGGYEQYF.

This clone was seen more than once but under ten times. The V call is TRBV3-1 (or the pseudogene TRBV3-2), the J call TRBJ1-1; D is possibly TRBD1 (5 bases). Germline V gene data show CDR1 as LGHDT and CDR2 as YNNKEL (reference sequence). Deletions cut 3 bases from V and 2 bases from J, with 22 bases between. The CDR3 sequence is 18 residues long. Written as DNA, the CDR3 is TGTGCCAGCAGCCACCGACCCCTGAGGAGGGGAGGTAACACTGAAGCTTTCTTT. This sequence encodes CASSHRPLRRGGNTEAFF.

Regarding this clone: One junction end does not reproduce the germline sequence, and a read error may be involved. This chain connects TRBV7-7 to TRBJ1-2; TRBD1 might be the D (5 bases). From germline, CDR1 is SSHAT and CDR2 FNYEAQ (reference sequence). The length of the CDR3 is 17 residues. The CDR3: CASSPPLSGTMREGYTF. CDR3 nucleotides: TGTGCTAGCAGTCCTCCTCTCTCCGGGACGATGAGGGAGGGCTACACCTTC.

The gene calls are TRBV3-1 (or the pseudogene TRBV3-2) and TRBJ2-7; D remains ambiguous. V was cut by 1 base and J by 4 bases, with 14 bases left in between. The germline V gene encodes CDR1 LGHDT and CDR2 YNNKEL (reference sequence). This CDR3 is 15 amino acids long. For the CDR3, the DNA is TGTGCCAGCAGCCAAGGGTTGGGCTCTATTTACGAGCAGTACTTC. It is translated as CASSQGLGSIYEQYF.

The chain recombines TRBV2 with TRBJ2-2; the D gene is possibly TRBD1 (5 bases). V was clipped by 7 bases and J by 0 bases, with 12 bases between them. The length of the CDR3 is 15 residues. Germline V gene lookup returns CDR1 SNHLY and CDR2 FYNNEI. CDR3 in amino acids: CASTKSRANTGELFF. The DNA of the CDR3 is TGTGCCAGCACAAAGAGCAGGGCGAACACCGGGGAGCTGTTTTTT.

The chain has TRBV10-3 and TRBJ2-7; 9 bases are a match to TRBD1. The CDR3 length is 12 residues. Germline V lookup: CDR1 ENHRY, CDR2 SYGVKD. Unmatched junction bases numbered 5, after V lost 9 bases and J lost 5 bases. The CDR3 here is CAIWDRVDEQYF. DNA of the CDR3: TGTGCCATTTGGGACAGGGTCGACGAGCAGTACTTC.

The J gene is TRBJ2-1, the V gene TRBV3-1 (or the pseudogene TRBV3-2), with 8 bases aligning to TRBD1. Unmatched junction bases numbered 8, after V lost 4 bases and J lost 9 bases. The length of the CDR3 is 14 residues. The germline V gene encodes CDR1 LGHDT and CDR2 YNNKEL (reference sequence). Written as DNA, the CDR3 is TGTGCCAGCAGCCTGAGACAGGGGACCGCTGAGCAGTTCTTC. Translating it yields CASSLRQGTAEQFF.

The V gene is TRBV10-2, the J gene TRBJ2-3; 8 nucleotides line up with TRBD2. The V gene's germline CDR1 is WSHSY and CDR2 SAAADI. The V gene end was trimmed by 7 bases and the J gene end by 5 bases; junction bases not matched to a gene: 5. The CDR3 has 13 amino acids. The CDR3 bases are TGCGCCAGCACAACGGGGGGGTTAGATACGCAGTATTTT. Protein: CASTTGGLDTQYF.

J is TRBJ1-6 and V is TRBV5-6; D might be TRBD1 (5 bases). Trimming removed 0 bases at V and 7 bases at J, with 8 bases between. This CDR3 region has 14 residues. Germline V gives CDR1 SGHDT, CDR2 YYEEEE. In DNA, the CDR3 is TGTGCCAGCAGCTTGGGAAGACAGAATTCACCCCTCCACTTT. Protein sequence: CASSLGRQNSPLHF.

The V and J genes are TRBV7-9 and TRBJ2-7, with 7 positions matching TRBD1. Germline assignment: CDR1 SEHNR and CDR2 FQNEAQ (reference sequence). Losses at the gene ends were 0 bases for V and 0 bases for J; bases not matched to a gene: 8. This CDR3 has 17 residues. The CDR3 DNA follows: TGTGCCAGCAGCTTAGCTCCGGACAGGCAGAGCTCCTACGAGCAGTACTTC. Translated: CASSLAPDRQSSYEQYF.

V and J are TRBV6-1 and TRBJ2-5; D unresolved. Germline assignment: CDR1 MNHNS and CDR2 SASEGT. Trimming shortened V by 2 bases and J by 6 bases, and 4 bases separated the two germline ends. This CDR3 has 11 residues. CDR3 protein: CASSEWKTQYF. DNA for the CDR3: TGTGCCAGCAGTGAATGGAAGACCCAGTACTTC.

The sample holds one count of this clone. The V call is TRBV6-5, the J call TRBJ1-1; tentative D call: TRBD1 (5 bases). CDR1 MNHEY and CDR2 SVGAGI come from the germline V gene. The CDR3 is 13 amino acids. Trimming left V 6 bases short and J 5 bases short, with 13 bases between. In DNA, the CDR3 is TGTGCCAGCAGGCACGGGGGGGATACTGAAGCTTTCTTT. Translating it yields CASRHGGDTEAFF.

This CDR3 is CSASPTSAAKNIQYF. The CDR3 nucleotides read TGCAGTGCTAGTCCGACTAGCGCAGCCAAAAACATTCAGTACTTC. V usage is TRBV20-1 and J usage is TRBJ2-4, with 8 bases identical to TRBD2. In germline, CDR1 is DFQATT, CDR2 SNEGSKA (reference sequence). The V gene end was trimmed by 3 bases and the J gene end by 0 bases; junction bases not matched to a gene: 4. The CDR3 has 15 amino acids.

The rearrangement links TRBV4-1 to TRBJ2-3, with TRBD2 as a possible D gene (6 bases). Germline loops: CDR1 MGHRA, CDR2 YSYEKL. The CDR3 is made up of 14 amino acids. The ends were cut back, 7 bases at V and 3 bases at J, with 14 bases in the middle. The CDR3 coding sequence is TGCGCCAGCACCGGGACTCCACAGACAGATACGCAGTATTTT. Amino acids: CASTGTPQTDTQYF.

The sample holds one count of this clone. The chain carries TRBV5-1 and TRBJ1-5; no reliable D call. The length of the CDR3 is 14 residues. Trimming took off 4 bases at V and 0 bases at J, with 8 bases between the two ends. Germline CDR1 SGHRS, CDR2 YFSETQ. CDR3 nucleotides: TGCGCCAGCAGCACCGACGGTAGCAATCAGCCCCAGCATTTT. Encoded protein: CASSTDGSNQPQHF.

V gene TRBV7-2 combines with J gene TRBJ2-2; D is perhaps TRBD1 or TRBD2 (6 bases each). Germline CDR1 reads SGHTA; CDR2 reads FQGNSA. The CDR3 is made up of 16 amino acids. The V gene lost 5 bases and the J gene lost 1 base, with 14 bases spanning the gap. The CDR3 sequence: CASSPRGGLNTGELFF. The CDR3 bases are TGTGCCAGCAGCCCGCGTGGGGGGCTGAACACCGGGGAGCTGTTTTTT.